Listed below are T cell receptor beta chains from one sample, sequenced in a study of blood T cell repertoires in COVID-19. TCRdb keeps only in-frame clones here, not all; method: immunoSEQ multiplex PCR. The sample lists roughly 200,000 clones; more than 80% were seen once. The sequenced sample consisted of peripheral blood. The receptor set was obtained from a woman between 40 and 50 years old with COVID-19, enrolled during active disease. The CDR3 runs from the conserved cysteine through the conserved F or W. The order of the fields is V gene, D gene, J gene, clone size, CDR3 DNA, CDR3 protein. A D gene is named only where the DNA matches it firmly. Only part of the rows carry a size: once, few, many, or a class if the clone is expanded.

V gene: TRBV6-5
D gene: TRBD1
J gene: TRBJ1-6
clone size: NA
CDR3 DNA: TGTGCCAGCAGTTATTCCGACAGGGCCCATAATTCACCCCTCCACTTT
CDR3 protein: CASSYSDRAHNSPLHF

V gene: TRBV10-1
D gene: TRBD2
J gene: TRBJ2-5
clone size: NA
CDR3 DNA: TGCGCCAGCAGAGTGCTAGCGGGGGGGCTGGAGACCCAGTACTTC
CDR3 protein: CASRVLAGGLETQYF

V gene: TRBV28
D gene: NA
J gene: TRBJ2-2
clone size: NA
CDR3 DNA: TGTGCCAGCAGTTTTTTCGGGTCCGGGGAGCTGTTTTTT
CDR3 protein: CASSFFGSGELFF

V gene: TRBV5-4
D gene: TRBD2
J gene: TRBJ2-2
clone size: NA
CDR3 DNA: TGTGCCAGCAGTAAAAGAGCGGGAAACACCGGGGAGCTGTTTTTT
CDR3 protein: CASSKRAGNTGELFF

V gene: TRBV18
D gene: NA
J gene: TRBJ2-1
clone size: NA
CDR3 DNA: TGTGCCAGCTCACTCATCCGGGGGGCTGAGCAGTTCTTC
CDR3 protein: CASSLIRGAEQFF

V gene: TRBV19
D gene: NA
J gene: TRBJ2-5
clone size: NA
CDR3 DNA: TGTGCCAGTAGTATCCCTGTCAGTACACAGGGCTCTAGAATAACGCAGTACTTC
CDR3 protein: CASSIPVSTQGSRITQYF

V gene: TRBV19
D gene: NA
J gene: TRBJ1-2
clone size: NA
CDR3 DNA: TGTGCCAGTAGTATAGACTCCTCGAGGGGAGGGGGTAACTATGGCTACACCTTC
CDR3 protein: CASSIDSSRGGGNYGYTF

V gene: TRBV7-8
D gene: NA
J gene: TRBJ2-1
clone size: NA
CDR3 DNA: TGTGCCAGCAGCTTCAGCGTCTACAATGAGCAGTTCTTC
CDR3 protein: CASSFSVYNEQFF

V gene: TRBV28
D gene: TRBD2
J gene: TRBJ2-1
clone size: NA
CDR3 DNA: TGTGCCAGCAGTTTATATGGAGTTAGCGGGAGAGCCTACAATGAGCAGTTCTTC
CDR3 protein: CASSLYGVSGRAYNEQFF

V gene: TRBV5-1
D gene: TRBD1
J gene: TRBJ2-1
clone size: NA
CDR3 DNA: TGCGCCAGCAGCAAGGCCGGGACAGGGATTTACAATGAGCAGTTCTTC
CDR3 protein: CASSKAGTGIYNEQFF

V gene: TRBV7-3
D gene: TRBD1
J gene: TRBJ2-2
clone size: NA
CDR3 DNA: TGTGCCAGCAGCTCAGGGGGCGGGAACACCGGGGAGCTGTTTTTT
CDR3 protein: CASSSGGGNTGELFF

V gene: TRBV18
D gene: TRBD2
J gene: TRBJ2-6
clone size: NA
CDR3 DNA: TGTGCCAGCTCACTGACGAATAGCGGGGGGGCATCTGGGGCCAACGTCCTGACTTTC
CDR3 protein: CASSLTNSGGASGANVLTF

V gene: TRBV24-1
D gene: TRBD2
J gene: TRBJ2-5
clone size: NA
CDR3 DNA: TGTGCCACCAGTGACCCCGTTGGACTAGCGGTCCAAGAGACCCAGTACTTC
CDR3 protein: CATSDPVGLAVQETQYF

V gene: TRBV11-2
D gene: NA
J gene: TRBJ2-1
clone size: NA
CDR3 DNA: TGTGCCAGCAGCTTAGTGGGACTCCCCCATGAGCAGTTCTTC
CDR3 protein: CASSLVGLPHEQFF

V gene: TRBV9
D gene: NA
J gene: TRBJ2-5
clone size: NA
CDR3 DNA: TGTGCCAGCAGCGTCGCGGATTGGGAGACCCAGTACTTC
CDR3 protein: CASSVADWETQYF

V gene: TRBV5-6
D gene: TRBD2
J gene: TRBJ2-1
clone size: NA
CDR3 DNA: TGTGCCAGCAGCGTACTAGCGGGGGGACTCAATGAGCAGTTCTTC
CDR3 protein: CASSVLAGGLNEQFF

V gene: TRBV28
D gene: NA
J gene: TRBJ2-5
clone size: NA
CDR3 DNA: TGTGCCAGCAGTTCCCGCCCCGGGGGCCAAGAGACCCAGTACTTC
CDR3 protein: CASSSRPGGQETQYF

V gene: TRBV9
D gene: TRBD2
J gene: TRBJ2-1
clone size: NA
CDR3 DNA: TGTGCCAGCAGCGTTAGCGGGAGCTCCTACAATGAGCAGTTCTTC
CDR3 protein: CASSVSGSSYNEQFF

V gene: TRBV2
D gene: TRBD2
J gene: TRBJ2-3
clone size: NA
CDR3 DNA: TGTGCCAGTAGCAGGACTAGCGGGACTTACACAGATACGCAGTATTTT
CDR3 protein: CASSRTSGTYTDTQYF

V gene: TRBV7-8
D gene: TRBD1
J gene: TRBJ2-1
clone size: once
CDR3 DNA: TGTGCCAGCAGCTTAGCCCGAGGACAGGGAGGATTGCCGCCACCCTACAATGAGCAGTTCTTC
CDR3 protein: CASSLARGQGGLPPPYNEQFF

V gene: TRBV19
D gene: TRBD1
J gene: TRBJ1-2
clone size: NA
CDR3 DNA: TGTGCCAGTAGTGCGACAGGGAGTTGGATTTATGGCTACACCTTC
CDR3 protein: CASSATGSWIYGYTF

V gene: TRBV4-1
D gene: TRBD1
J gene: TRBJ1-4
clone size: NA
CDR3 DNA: TGCGCCAGCAGCCAAGGATTAGGGACAGCCCCAACTAATGAAAAACTGTTTTTT
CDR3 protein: CASSQGLGTAPTNEKLFF